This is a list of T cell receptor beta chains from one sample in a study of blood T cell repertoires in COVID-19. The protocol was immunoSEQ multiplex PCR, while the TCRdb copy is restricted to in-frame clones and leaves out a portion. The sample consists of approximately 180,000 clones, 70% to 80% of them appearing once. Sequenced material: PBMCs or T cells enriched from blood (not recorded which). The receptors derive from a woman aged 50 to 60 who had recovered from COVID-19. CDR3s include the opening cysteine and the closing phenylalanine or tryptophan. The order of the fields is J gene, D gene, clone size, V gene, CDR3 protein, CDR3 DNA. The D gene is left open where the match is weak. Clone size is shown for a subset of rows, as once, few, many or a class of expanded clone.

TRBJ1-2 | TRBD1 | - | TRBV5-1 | CASSSRQGANYGYTF | TGCGCCAGCAGCTCCCGACAGGGGGCTAACTATGGCTACACCTTC
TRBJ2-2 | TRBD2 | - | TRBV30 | CAWSSGDTGELFF | TGTGCCTGGAGTAGCGGGGACACCGGGGAGCTGTTTTTT
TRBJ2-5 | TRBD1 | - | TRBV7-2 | CASRPGTGPETQYF | TGTGCCAGCAGACCCGGGACAGGGCCAGAGACCCAGTACTTC
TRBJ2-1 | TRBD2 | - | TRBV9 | CASSVSPSGTYNEQFF | TGTGCCAGCAGCGTAAGTCCTAGCGGGACCTACAATGAGCAGTTCTTC
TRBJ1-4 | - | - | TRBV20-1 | CSASFPGVFNEKLFF | TGCAGTGCTAGTTTCCCGGGAGTCTTTAATGAAAAACTGTTTTTT
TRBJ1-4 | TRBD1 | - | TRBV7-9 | CASSLAAGGGEKLFF | TGTGCCAGCAGCTTAGCCGCAGGGGGCGGCGAAAAACTGTTTTTT
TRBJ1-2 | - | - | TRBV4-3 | CASSQAPGGNGNYGYTF | TGCGCCAGCAGCCAAGCGCCGGGGGGGAATGGGAACTATGGCTACACCTTC
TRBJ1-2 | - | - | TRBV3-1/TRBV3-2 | CASSQKRQAFCGYTF | TGTGCCAGCAGCCAAAAACGACAGGCTTTCTGTGGCTACACCTTC
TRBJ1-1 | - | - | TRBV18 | CASSTELNTEAFF | TGTGCCAGCTCAACGGAGCTGAACACTGAAGCTTTCTTT
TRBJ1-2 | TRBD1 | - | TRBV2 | CASSEGQVVHGYTF | TGTGCCAGCAGTGAGGGACAGGTAGTCCATGGCTACACCTTC
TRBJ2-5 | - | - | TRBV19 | CASSNNRVQETQYF | TGTGCCAGTAGTAACAACAGGGTGCAAGAGACCCAGTACTTC
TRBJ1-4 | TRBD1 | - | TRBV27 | CASSSGQGGEEKLFF | TGTGCCAGCAGTTCCGGACAGGGCGGGGAGGAAAAACTGTTTTTT
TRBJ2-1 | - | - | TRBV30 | CAWGGVSHNEQFF | TGTGCCTGGGGGGGAGTGTCCCACAATGAGCAGTTCTTC
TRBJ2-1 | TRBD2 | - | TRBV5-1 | CASSPAGYTNEQFF | TGCGCCAGCAGCCCAGCGGGATATACCAATGAGCAGTTCTTC
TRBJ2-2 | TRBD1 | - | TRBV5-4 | CASSSGTGSTGELFF | TGTGCCAGCAGCTCCGGGACAGGGTCCACCGGGGAGCTGTTTTTT
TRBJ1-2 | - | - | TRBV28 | CASRVPTGGEGANYGYTF | TGTGCCAGCAGGGTTCCTACCGGGGGGGAGGGTGCTAACTATGGCTACACCTTC
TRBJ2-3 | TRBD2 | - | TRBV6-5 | CASSYYRTSVADTQYF | TGTGCCAGCAGTTACTATAGGACTAGCGTAGCAGATACGCAGTATTTT
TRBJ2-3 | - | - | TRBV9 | CASSVGSPDTQYF | TGTGCCAGCAGCGTAGGTAGCCCAGATACGCAGTATTTT
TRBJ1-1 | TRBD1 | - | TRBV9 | CASSAPMGQLNTEAFF | TGTGCCAGCAGCGCCCCTATGGGACAGCTGAACACTGAAGCTTTCTTT
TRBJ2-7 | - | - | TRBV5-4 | CASSVGGEIYGQYF | TGTGCCAGCAGCGTAGGCGGAGAAATCTACGGGCAGTACTTC
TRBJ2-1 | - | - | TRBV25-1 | CASSGRDRPSPNEQFF | TGTGCCAGCAGTGGTAGAGACAGGCCATCTCCCAATGAGCAGTTCTTC
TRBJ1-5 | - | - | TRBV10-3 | CAISESVLSNQPQHF | TGTGCCATCAGTGAATCTGTCCTTAGCAATCAGCCCCAGCATTTT
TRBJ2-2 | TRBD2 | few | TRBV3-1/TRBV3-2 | CASSLSGTHTGELFF | TGTGCCAGCAGCCTTAGCGGGACTCATACCGGGGAGCTGTTTTTT
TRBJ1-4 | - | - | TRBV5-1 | CASSRGQNEKLFF | TGCGCCAGCAGCCGCGGACAGAATGAAAAACTGTTTTTT
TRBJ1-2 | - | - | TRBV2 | CASSVLNREVHYGYTF | TGTGCCAGCAGTGTACTCAACAGGGAAGTGCACTATGGCTACACCTTC
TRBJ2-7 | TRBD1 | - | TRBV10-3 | CAIRNRDREYEQYF | TGTGCCATCAGAAACCGGGACAGGGAGTACGAGCAGTACTTC
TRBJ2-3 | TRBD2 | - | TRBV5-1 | CASSNPGTRGTDTQYF | TGCGCCAGCAGCAATCCCGGGACTAGAGGCACAGATACGCAGTATTTT
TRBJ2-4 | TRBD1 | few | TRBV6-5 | CASSYSRTGGVIQYF | TGTGCCAGCAGTTACTCGAGGACAGGGGGCGTCATTCAGTACTTC
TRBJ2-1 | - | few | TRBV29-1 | CSVGFGSSYNEQFF | TGCAGCGTTGGGTTCGGGAGCTCCTACAATGAGCAGTTCTTC
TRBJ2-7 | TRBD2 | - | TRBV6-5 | CASTRTSGNYEQYF | TGTGCCAGCACCAGGACTAGCGGGAACTACGAGCAGTACTTC
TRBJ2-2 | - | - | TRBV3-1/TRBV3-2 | CASRSGTSNTGELFF | TGTGCCAGCAGATCCGGGACATCGAACACCGGGGAGCTGTTTTTT
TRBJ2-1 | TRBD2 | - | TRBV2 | CAGKLLAAGEQFF | TGTGCCGGCAAACTTCTAGCGGCGGGGGAGCAGTTCTTC
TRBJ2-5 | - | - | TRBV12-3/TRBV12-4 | CASSLDQETQYF | TGTGCCAGCAGTTTAGATCAGGAGACCCAGTACTTC
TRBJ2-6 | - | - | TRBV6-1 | CASSGQAPHSGANVLTF | TGTGCCAGCAGTGGACAGGCGCCACACTCTGGGGCCAACGTCCTGACTTTC
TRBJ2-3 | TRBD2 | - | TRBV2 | CASSASGTLNTQYF | TGTGCCAGCAGTGCTAGCGGGACTCTGAATACGCAGTATTTT
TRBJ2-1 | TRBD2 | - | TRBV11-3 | CASSPVAGARYNEQFF | TGTGCCAGCAGCCCAGTAGCGGGAGCCCGCTACAATGAGCAGTTCTTC
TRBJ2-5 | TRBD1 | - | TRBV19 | CASRLDRVGETQYF | TGTGCCAGCCGGTTGGACAGGGTAGGAGAGACCCAGTACTTC
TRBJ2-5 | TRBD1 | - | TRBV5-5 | CASSFGTGPQETQYF | TGTGCCAGCAGCTTCGGGACAGGACCCCAAGAGACCCAGTACTTC
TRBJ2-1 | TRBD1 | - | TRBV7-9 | CASSLVGTGGDEQFF | TGTGCCAGCAGCTTAGTTGGGACAGGGGGCGATGAGCAGTTCTTC
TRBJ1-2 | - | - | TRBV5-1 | CASSLAVGVGYTF | TGCGCCAGCAGCTTGGCGGTGGGAGTTGGCTACACCTTC
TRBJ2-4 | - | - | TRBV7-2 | CASSLRGLENIQYF | TGTGCCAGCAGCTTAAGAGGGCTCGAAAACATTCAGTACTTC
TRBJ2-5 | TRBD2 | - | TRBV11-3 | CASSLGWSSGSWETQYF | TGTGCCAGCAGCTTAGGTTGGTCTAGCGGGAGTTGGGAGACCCAGTACTTC
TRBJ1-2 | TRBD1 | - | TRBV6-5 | CASIQGQGYGYTF | TGTGCCAGCATCCAGGGACAGGGCTATGGCTACACCTTC
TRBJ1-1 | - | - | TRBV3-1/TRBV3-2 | CASSPWTENTEAFF | TGTGCCAGCAGCCCCTGGACAGAGAACACTGAAGCTTTCTTT
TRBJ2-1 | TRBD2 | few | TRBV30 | CAWSRGGLAGEGEQFF | TGTGCCTGGAGTCGTGGGGGACTAGCGGGAGAAGGCGAGCAGTTCTTC
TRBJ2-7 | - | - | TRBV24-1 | CATSLEIGTDSYEQYF | TGTGCCACCAGTTTGGAAATAGGGACTGATTCCTACGAGCAGTACTTC
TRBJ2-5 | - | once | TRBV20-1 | CSASLPSPDREWSETQYF | TGCAGTGCTAGTTTACCTAGTCCGGATCGGGAGTGGAGTGAGACCCAGTACTTC
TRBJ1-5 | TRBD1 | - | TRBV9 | CASTRGPSSNQPQHF | TGTGCCAGCACCAGGGGGCCGTCAAGCAATCAGCCCCAGCATTTT
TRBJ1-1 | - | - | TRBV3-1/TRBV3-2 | CASSPTTANTEAFF | TGTGCCAGCAGCCCTACGACAGCGAACACTGAAGCTTTCTTT
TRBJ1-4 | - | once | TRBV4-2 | CASSQDVSSTGKNEKLFF | TGTGCCAGCAGCCAAGATGTATCGTCTACGGGAAAGAATGAAAAACTGTTTTTT
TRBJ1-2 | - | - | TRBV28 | CASWASRARGYTF | TGTGCCAGCTGGGCGTCGAGGGCTCGCGGCTACACCTTC
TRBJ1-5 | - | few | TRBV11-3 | CASSLDNRGSNQPQHF | TGTGCCAGCAGCTTAGATAATCGGGGGAGCAATCAGCCCCAGCATTTT
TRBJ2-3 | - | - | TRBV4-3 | CASSQRTDTDTQYF | TGCGCCAGCAGCCAGCGGACAGACACAGATACGCAGTATTTT
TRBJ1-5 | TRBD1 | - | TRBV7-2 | CASSPRGGMGQPQHF | TGTGCCAGCAGCCCACGAGGGGGCATGGGTCAGCCCCAGCATTTT
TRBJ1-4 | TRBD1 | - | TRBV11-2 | CASSRGQGREKLFF | TGTGCCAGCAGCCGGGGACAGGGTAGAGAAAAACTGTTTTTT
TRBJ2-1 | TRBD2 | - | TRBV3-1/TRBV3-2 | CASSQREASGGSYNEQFF | TGTGCCAGCAGCCAAAGAGAAGCTAGCGGGGGTTCCTACAATGAGCAGTTCTTC
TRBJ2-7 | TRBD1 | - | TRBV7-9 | CASSRQGISYEQYF | TGTGCCAGCAGCCGACAGGGGATATCCTACGAGCAGTACTTC
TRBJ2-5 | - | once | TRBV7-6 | CASSLDWQVQYF | TGTGCCAGCAGCTTAGACTGGCAGGTCCAGTACTTC
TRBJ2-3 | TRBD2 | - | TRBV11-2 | CASSSWGRLAGSTDTQYF | TGTGCCAGCAGCTCCTGGGGGCGACTAGCGGGGAGCACAGATACGCAGTATTTT
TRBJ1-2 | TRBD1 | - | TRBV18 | CASSPDRNYGYTF | TGTGCCAGCTCACCGGACAGGAACTATGGCTACACCTTC